This TCR beta chain appears in the sequencing data of a study of CD4+ T cells in melanoma. Notes on the study in general: Diverse differentiation states were reported for melanoma neoantigen-specific CD4+ T cells. CD8+ T cell, macrophage and B cell function reportedly correlated with neoantigen-specific CD4+ T cells.

TCRdb keeps only in-frame clones here, not all; method: immunoSEQ multiplex PCR. The sample consists of around 130,000 clones, 85% to 95% of them appearing once. Of note for this clone: The antigen is unknown.

CDR3 length: 11 amino acids. Trimming stripped 7 bases from V and 2 bases from J, with 8 bases between. Germline values: CDR1 SQVTM, CDR2 ANQGSEA. This sequence originates from a human donor with melanoma. The chain links TRBV29-1 to TRBJ1-1; D not resolved. The CDR3 protein is CSGIDNTEAFF. The DNA for the CDR3 is TGCAGCGGGATTGATAACACTGAAGCTTTCTTT.